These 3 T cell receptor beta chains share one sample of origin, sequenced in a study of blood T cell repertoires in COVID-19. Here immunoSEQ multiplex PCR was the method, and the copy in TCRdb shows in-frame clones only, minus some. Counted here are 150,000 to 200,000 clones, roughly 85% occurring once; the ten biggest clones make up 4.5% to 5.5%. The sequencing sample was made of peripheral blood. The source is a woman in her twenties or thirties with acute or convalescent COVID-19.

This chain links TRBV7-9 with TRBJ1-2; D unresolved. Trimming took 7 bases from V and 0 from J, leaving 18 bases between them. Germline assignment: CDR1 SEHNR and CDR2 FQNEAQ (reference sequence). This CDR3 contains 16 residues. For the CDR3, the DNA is TGTGCCAGCACCAAGGGAGGCAAGGAGGCTAACTATGGCTACACCTTC. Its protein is CASTKGGKEANYGYTF.

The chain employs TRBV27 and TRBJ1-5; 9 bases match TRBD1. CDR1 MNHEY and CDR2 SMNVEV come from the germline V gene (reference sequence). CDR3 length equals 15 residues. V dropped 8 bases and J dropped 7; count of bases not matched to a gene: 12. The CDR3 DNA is TGTGCCAGCGGTCTATGGGGACAGGGTAGACAGCCCCAGCATTTT. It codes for CASGLWGQGRQPQHF.

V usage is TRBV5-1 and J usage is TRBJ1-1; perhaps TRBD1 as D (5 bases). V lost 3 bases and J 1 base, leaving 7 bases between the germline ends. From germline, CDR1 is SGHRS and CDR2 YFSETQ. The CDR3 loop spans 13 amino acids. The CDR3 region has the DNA TGCGCCAGCAGCTCCGGACAGAACACTGAAGCTTTCTTT. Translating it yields CASSSGQNTEAFF.